The next 31 T cell receptor beta chains were all read from a single sample in a study of blood T cells in healthy people across ages (dated by TCRdb to about 2015). Library construction relied on 5' RACE. The sequencer listed for this sample is Illumina HiSeq 2500. A second roughly 7 to 11 cycle PCR used a sample-barcoded 5' primer and a J-beta primer mix. The public reads were quality trimmed at Q25 with fastp and then assembled into clones with MiXCR by TCRdb, keeping productive beta chains. Each record represents a unique CDR3 protein, reported with the most common genes and DNA among its rows. Here the sample has over 700,000 distinct CDR3 sequences; around 25% occur a single time. The ten largest clones represent around 9.2% of the sample. These sequences were also reported in another study, on T cells of mothers and their children.

Sequencing was carried out using blood. The receptors come from a boy aged 5-17 years in good health.

The V and J genes are TRBV28 and TRBJ2-5, with D perhaps TRBD1 (5 bases). From germline, CDR1 is MDHEN and CDR2 SYDVKM. The CDR3 spans 13 residues. The V gene lost 2 bases and the J gene lost 5 bases, with 9 bases spanning the gap. The DNA for the CDR3 is TGTGCCAGCAGTTTACCAGGGAAGGAGACCCAGTACTTC. It is translated as CASSLPGKETQYF.

The chain couples TRBV27 to TRBJ1-5; D call uncertain. Trimming removed 0 bases at V and 0 bases at J, with 6 bases between. Germline values: CDR1 MNHEY, CDR2 SMNVEV (reference sequence). The CDR3 runs 15 residues. CDR3 nucleotides: TGTGCCAGCAGTTTATCGGCCCTTAGCAATCAGCCCCAGCATTTT. Protein sequence: CASSLSALSNQPQHF.

This clonotype was observed a handful of times. The chain recombines TRBV3-1 with TRBJ2-7; D gene ambiguous. The CDR3 consists of 12 residues. V was shortened by 4 bases and J by 2 bases, with 6 bases between the two germline ends. Germline V CDR1 and CDR2: LGHDT, YNNKEL (reference sequence). The CDR3 protein is CASSPNAYEQYF. The CDR3 nucleotides read TGTGCCAGCAGCCCAAATGCCTACGAGCAGTACTTC.

The CDR3 spells CASSSEGRPSGANVLTF. As DNA, the CDR3 is TGTGCCAGCAGCTCCGAGGGACGGCCCTCTGGGGCCAACGTCCTGACTTTC. The J gene is TRBJ2-6, the V gene TRBV7-3; D possibly matches TRBD1 or TRBD2 (5 bases each). CDR3 length equals 17 residues. The V gene's germline CDR1 is SGHTA and CDR2 FQGTGA. Trimming took 4 bases from V and 0 from J, leaving 13 bases between them.

The chain carries TRBV7-6 and TRBJ1-2; D is undetermined. Germline CDR1 and CDR2: SGHVS and FNYEAQ. V gave up 5 bases and J gave up 1 base, with 17 bases separating them. This CDR3 contains 16 residues. CDR3 sequence: CASSPNSPVNNYGYTF. As DNA, the CDR3 is TGTGCCAGCAGCCCTAATTCGCCAGTGAATAACTATGGCTACACCTTC.

The chain carries TRBV2 and TRBJ2-6, with D unresolved. V lost 5 bases to trimming and J lost 0 bases, with 11 bases between them. Looked up from germline, CDR1 is SNHLY and CDR2 is FYNNEI. The CDR3 has 16 amino acids. CDR3 coding DNA: TGTGCCAGCAGTAACGGGTTCCCCTCTGGGGCCAACGTCCTGACTTTC. Its translation: CASSNGFPSGANVLTF. Full variable domain (missing parts from reference TRBV2 and TRBJ2-6): EPEVTQTPSHQVTQMGQEVILRCVPISNHLYFYWYRQILGQKVEFLVSFYNNEISEKSEIFDDQFSVERPDGSNFTLKIRSTKLEDSAMYFCASSNGFPSGANVLTFGAGSRLTVL.

This clonotype has just a few counts. The junction departs from the called germline gene at one end, perhaps through a read error. The chain links TRBV29-1 to TRBJ2-7, with D tentatively TRBD1 (6 bases). Per the germline V gene, CDR1 is SQVTM and CDR2 is ANQGSEA. The CDR3 extends over 15 amino acids. The CDR3 spells CSFEGFTGFSYEQYF. The CDR3 DNA reads as TGCAGCTTTGAAGGCTTCACAGGGTTCTCCTACGAGCAGTACTTC.

The V call is TRBV29-1, the J call TRBJ2-2, with D perhaps TRBD2 (5 bases). The V gene's germline CDR1 is SQVTM and CDR2 ANQGSEA. V gave up 7 bases and J gave up 2 bases, with 14 bases separating them. The CDR3 has 14 amino acids. This CDR3 reads CSARNRENTGELFF. Written as DNA, the CDR3 is TGCAGCGCACGGAACCGGGAAAACACCGGGGAGCTGTTTTTT.

The rearrangement joins TRBV6-2 or TRBV6-3 to TRBJ2-1, with a tentative D call TRBD2 (5 bases). Trimming pared 7 bases from V and 4 bases from J, leaving 17 bases between. The CDR3 is 15 amino acids. The germline CDR1 and CDR2 sequences are MNHEY and SVGEGT. This CDR3 reads CASTLDWTLYNEQFF. CDR3 in DNA: TGTGCCAGCACCCTGGACTGGACCTTATACAATGAGCAGTTCTTC.

This clonotype was seen once. The CDR3 reads CASSLSGDSYYEQYF. In DNA, the CDR3 is TGTGCCAGCAGTTTATCGGGGGACAGCTACTACGAGCAGTACTTC. The chain recombines TRBV27 with TRBJ2-1; TRBD1 matches 7 bases. The J call may be mistaken, given a closer DNA end match to TRBJ2-7. Germline values: CDR1 MNHEY, CDR2 SMNVEV (reference sequence). The CDR3 loop spans 15 amino acids.

The table lists this clonotype with a few counts. The chain joins TRBV27 to TRBJ2-5; TRBD2 matches at 16 bases. Unmatched junction bases numbered 6, after V lost 5 bases and J lost 0 bases. Germline V lookup: CDR1 MNHEY, CDR2 SMNVEV (reference sequence). CDR3 length: 18 amino acids. In DNA, the CDR3 is TGTGCCAGCAGTACGGGACTAGCGGGAGGGCCGTACCAAGAGACCCAGTACTTC. Translated, it gives CASSTGLAGGPYQETQYF.

Only a few counts were recorded for this clonotype. The genes are TRBV4-2 and TRBJ2-5; no reliable D call. The assigned J gene may be wrong: the sequence end matches TRBJ2-1 better. Per the germline V gene, CDR1 is LGHNA and CDR2 is YNFKEQ. The CDR3 is made up of 13 amino acids. Here the CDR3 reads CASSQESSSEQFF. The CDR3 DNA reads TGTGCCAGCAGCCAAGAATCTTCGTCCGAGCAGTTCTTC.

The chain carries TRBV6-1 and TRBJ2-5; TRBD2 agrees at 9 bases. From germline, CDR1 is MNHNS and CDR2 SASEGT. J was trimmed by 5 bases and V by 6 bases; bases with no gene match: 7. This CDR3 comprises 14 residues. CDR3 residues: CASRLAGRGETQYF. CDR3 in DNA: TGTGCCAGCAGGCTAGCGGGGCGGGGGGAGACCCAGTACTTC.

The chain is built from TRBV6-5 and TRBJ2-5, with 7 bases aligning to TRBD2. The CDR3 runs 14 residues. The V and J ends lost 2 bases and 4 bases, in that order; junction bases with no gene match: 4. The germline CDR1 and CDR2 sequences are MNHEY and SVGAGI. CDR3 DNA sequence: TGTGCCAGCAGTTACGGGAGGGAGGGAGAGACCCAGTACTTC. It yields the protein CASSYGREGETQYF.

This clonotype showed up just a few times. This rearrangement joins TRBV27 to TRBJ1-1, with D possibly matching TRBD1 (5 bases). The V end lost 7 bases, the J end lost 0 bases, and 12 bases lay between the germline ends. The length of the CDR3 is 14 residues. CDR1 MNHEY and CDR2 SMNVEV come from the germline V gene (reference sequence). The CDR3 protein is CASNTGLLNTEAFF. The CDR3 DNA follows: TGTGCCAGCAATACGGGACTCTTGAACACTGAAGCTTTCTTT.

This rearrangement joins TRBV6-5 to TRBJ2-7; 9 bases line up with TRBD2. V was pared by 0 bases and J by 0 bases, with 6 bases of the junction left unmatched. There are 17 residues in the CDR3. CDR1 and CDR2 (germline): MNHEY, SVGAGI. The DNA for the CDR3 is TGTGCCAGCAGTTACTCGAAGGCTAGCGGGGACTCCTACGAGCAGTACTTC. Translating it yields CASSYSKASGDSYEQYF.

This clonotype was counted between two and nine times. This chain's CDR3 is CASSVLVNYGYTF. CDR3 coding DNA: TGTGCCAGTAGTGTACTGGTAAACTATGGCTACACCTTC. The chain has TRBV19 and TRBJ1-2, with D hard to call. Per germline, CDR1 LNHDA and CDR2 SQIVND (reference sequence). Trimming cost V 5 bases and J 2 bases, with 9 bases left between them. This CDR3 is 13 amino acids long.

In its sample, this clonotype was seen a few times. V is TRBV2 and J is TRBJ2-2; 8 bases agree with TRBD2. Germline V CDR1 and CDR2: SNHLY, FYNNEI. The V segment lost 9 bases and the J segment 3 bases; nucleotides outside the gene matches: 3. The CDR3 is 13 amino acids. The CDR3 region is CARRAGDTGELFF. In DNA, the CDR3 is TGTGCCAGGCGAGCGGGAGACACCGGGGAGCTGTTTTTT. The variable domain in full, completed from reference TRBV2 and TRBJ2-2, reads EPEVTQTPSHQVTQMGQEVILRCVPISNHLYFYWYRQILGQKVEFLVSFYNNEISEKSEIFDDQFSVERPDGSNFTLKIRSTKLEDSAMYFCARRAGDTGELFFGEGSRLTVL.

This clonotype was counted a few times. The genes are TRBV7-8 and TRBJ2-1, with 7 bases identical to TRBD2. The CDR3 runs 15 residues. With V trimmed by 3 bases and J by 2 bases, 4 bases remained unmatched. The germline gives CDR1 SGHVS, CDR2 FQNEAQ. The CDR3 loop reads CASSLSGVTYNEQFF. The CDR3 DNA reads as TGTGCCAGCAGCTTGAGCGGGGTAACCTACAATGAGCAGTTCTTC.

This clonotype was detected a few times. J is TRBJ1-2 and V is TRBV28; 9 nucleotides align to TRBD1. The germline CDR1 and CDR2 sequences are MDHEN and SYDVKM. V lost 2 bases to trimming and J lost 2 bases; unmatched junction nucleotides: 9. CDR3 length: 17 residues. CDR3 nucleotide sequence: TGTGCCAGCAGTTTACCCCACTATGGACAGGGGAACTATGGCTACACCTTC. The encoded protein is CASSLPHYGQGNYGYTF.

This chain links TRBV5-6 with TRBJ2-1, with 13 bases identical to TRBD2. Germline loops: CDR1 SGHDT, CDR2 YYEEEE. Germline trimming cut 5 bases from V and 8 bases from J; bases unmatched to any gene: 10. This CDR3 contains 16 residues. CDR3 bases: TGTGCCAGCAGTCCGGTACTAGCGGGGGGGCCCGATGAGCAGTTCTTC. This encodes CASSPVLAGGPDEQFF.

The V gene is TRBV28, the J gene TRBJ2-7; D ambiguous. The ends were cut back, 6 bases at V and 6 bases at J, with 12 bases in the middle. In germline, CDR1 is MDHEN, CDR2 SYDVKM. The CDR3 runs to 12 residues. This chain's CDR3 is CASSFTKIEQYF. CDR3 in DNA: TGTGCCAGCAGCTTCACGAAGATCGAGCAGTACTTC.

This clonotype came up a few times. The chain combines TRBV12-3 or TRBV12-4 with TRBJ2-7; weak D call: TRBD2 (6 bases). The CDR3 contains 13 residues. V lost 7 bases to trimming and J lost 6 bases, with 16 bases between them. CDR3: CASTRDWLGEQYF. The DNA for the CDR3 is TGTGCCAGCACCCGGGACTGGCTAGGCGAGCAGTACTTC.

The genes are TRBV6-2 or TRBV6-3 and TRBJ2-3; D perhaps matches TRBD2 (5 bases). Germline-derived CDR1 and CDR2 are MNHEY and SVGEGT. The CDR3 has 14 residues. V was cut by 4 bases and J by 2 bases, with 10 bases left in between. The CDR3, as DNA: TGTGCCAGCAGTTGGACGGACTTCACAGATACGCAGTATTTT. This translates into CASSWTDFTDTQYF.

In this sample, this clonotype turned up a few times. The J gene is TRBJ2-5, the V gene TRBV5-1; D is possibly TRBD1 (6 bases). TRBJ2-1 matches the DNA end more closely, so the J call is doubtful. Germline V CDR1 and CDR2: SGHRS, YFSETQ. The CDR3 is 16 amino acids. The DNA for the CDR3 is TGCGCCAGCAGCTTGGGAGGTGCAGGGGCCGGACATGAGCAGTTCTTC. As protein: CASSLGGAGAGHEQFF.

The sample holds a few counts of this clonotype. The junction does not match germline at one end; this may be a read error. V gene TRBV7-2 combines with J gene TRBJ2-3, with D maybe TRBD1 (6 bases). The CDR3 consists of 15 residues. Germline V lookup: CDR1 SGHTA, CDR2 FQGNSA. The CDR3 sequence: CASIGQGSRTDTQYF. CDR3 DNA sequence: TGTGCCAGCATCGGTCAGGGGTCCCGCACAGACACGCAGTATTTT.

This clonotype was picked up a small number of times. The J gene is TRBJ2-1, the V gene TRBV7-2; either TRBD1 or TRBD2 may supply D (6 bases each). Germline V lookup: CDR1 SGHTA, CDR2 FQGNSA. The CDR3 runs 15 residues. Trimming pared 2 bases from V and 6 bases from J, leaving 14 bases between. For the CDR3, the DNA is TGTGCCAGCAGCTTACCGGGGGCCCTGATCAATGAGCAGTTCTTC. This gives the protein CASSLPGALINEQFF.

The chain is built from TRBV5-1 and TRBJ2-5; 9 bases match TRBD2. Gene TRBJ2-1 matches the end of the DNA better, so the J call may be wrong. Per the germline V gene, CDR1 is SGHRS and CDR2 is YFSETQ. This CDR3 region has 16 residues. In DNA, the CDR3 is TGCGCCAGCAGCTGGGCTAGCGGGATTAAGTACGATGAGCAGTTCTTC. As protein: CASSWASGIKYDEQFF.

This clonotype was picked up a small number of times. This chain uses TRBV4-1 with TRBJ2-1; D perhaps matches TRBD1 (5 bases). The V end lost 1 base, the J end lost 9 bases, and 16 bases lay between the germline ends. Germline CDR1 and CDR2: MGHRA and YSYEKL. This CDR3 region has 15 residues. The CDR3 sequence: CASSQARREGVEQFF. The CDR3 nucleotides read TGCGCCAGCAGCCAAGCCCGAAGGGAAGGGGTTGAGCAGTTCTTC.

This clonotype occurred a few times. The V gene is TRBV4-2, the J gene TRBJ2-5; tentatively, D is TRBD2 (5 bases). The germline V gene has CDR1 LGHNA and CDR2 YNFKEQ. CDR3 size: 17 residues. Trimming took 4 bases from V and 4 from J, leaving 22 bases between them. DNA of the CDR3: TGTGCCAGCAGCCCTATATCCAGCGGAGCCAACGGAGAGACCCAGTACTTC. This codes for CASSPISSGANGETQYF.

The table lists this clonotype with a few counts. This sequence joins TRBV7-9 and TRBJ1-6, with 10 positions matching TRBD1. Per the germline V gene, CDR1 is SEHNR and CDR2 is FQNEAQ (reference sequence). V gave up 6 bases and J gave up 3 bases; unmatched junction bases: 11. The length of the CDR3 is 18 residues. The CDR3 DNA reads as TGTGCCAGCAGTCAACCTCCCGGGACAGGGGACTATAATTCACCCCTCCACTTT. This translates into CASSQPPGTGDYNSPLHF.